The 9 T cell receptor beta chains below were found in one sample sequenced in a study of cytomegalovirus exposure and HLA in healthy donors. With 60 Vbeta and 13 Jbeta primers, the PCR was carried out. Assay used: immunoSEQ multiplex PCR; TCRdb lists only in-frame clones, some missing. The repertoire consists of around 300,000 clones, with roughly 81% occurring once and the leading ten covering 2% to 2.5%. The sample was PBMCs. These receptors came from a woman between 40 and 55 years old in good health and CMV-seropositive.

The chain carries TRBV6-5 and TRBJ1-3, with a possible D match to TRBD1 (5 bases). The CDR3 covers 16 residues. The V end lost 0 bases, the J end lost 0 bases, and 9 bases lay between the germline ends. Germline-derived CDR1 and CDR2 are MNHEY and SVGAGI. This chain's CDR3 is CASSYSRTPSGNTIYF. For the CDR3, the DNA is TGTGCCAGCAGTTACTCACGGACACCCTCTGGAAACACCATATATTTT.

The chain joins TRBV7-9 to TRBJ2-6; D may be TRBD2 (6 bases). Germline loops: CDR1 SEHNR, CDR2 FQNEAQ (reference sequence). The V end was cut by 5 bases, the J end by 2 bases, with 10 bases between. There are 15 residues in the CDR3. The CDR3 region is CASSERAAGANVLTF. For the CDR3, the DNA is TGTGCCAGCAGCGAGCGGGCAGCTGGGGCCAACGTCCTGACTTTC. Together with reference TRBV7-9 and TRBJ2-6, the CDR3 gives the full variable domain: DTGVSQNPRHKITKRGQNVTFRCDPISEHNRLYWYRQTLGQGPEFLTYFQNEAQLEKSRLLSDRFSAERPKGSFSTLEIQRTEQGDSAMYLCASSERAAGANVLTFGAGSRLTVL.

The rearrangement uses TRBV5-1 and TRBJ1-3; D possibly corresponds to TRBD1 (6 bases). Trimming removed 0 bases at V and 5 bases at J, with 12 bases between. Germline V lookup: CDR1 SGHRS, CDR2 YFSETQ. The CDR3 totals 15 residues. The CDR3 loop is CASSLAGQGRNTIYF. DNA for the CDR3: TGCGCCAGCAGCTTGGCCGGGCAGGGGAGAAACACCATATATTTT.

The V gene is TRBV15, the J gene TRBJ2-3; 13 positions match TRBD2. The V gene end was trimmed by 1 base and the J gene end by 5 bases; junction bases not matched to a gene: 9. The germline CDR1 and CDR2 sequences are LNHNV and YYDKDF (reference sequence). This CDR3 spans 18 amino acids. CDR3 sequence: CATSRGTSGSGGVDTQYF. As DNA, the CDR3 is TGTGCCACCAGCAGAGGGACTAGCGGGAGCGGAGGGGTAGATACGCAGTATTTT.

The V and J genes are TRBV18 and TRBJ1-4; D is perhaps TRBD1 (6 bases). Per germline, CDR1 KGHSH and CDR2 LQKENI. Trimming left V 8 bases short and J 8 bases short, with 24 bases between. This CDR3 spans 16 amino acids. The CDR3 reads CASRPAGSGHPEKLFF. CDR3 bases: TGTGCCAGCCGCCCCGCAGGGTCGGGACACCCCGAAAAACTGTTTTTT.

The chain employs TRBV28 and TRBJ1-5; D may be TRBD1 (5 bases). V was pared by 5 bases and J by 4 bases, with 15 bases between. The CDR3 spans 15 residues. The germline V gene encodes CDR1 MDHEN and CDR2 SYDVKM. CDR3 protein: CASSPAGQGNQPQHF. CDR3 nucleotides: TGTGCCAGCAGTCCCGCGGGGCAGGGTAATCAGCCCCAGCATTTT.

V is TRBV2 and J is TRBJ2-7, with a weak D call TRBD2 (5 bases). V was trimmed by 7 bases and J by 3 bases, leaving 13 bases between them. CDR1 is SNHLY, CDR2 FYNNEI, per germline. This CDR3 comprises 13 residues. CDR3 bases: TGTGCCAGCATCGAGGGATCCTTCTACGAGCAGTACTTC. It is translated as CASIEGSFYEQYF.

As concerns this clone: This sample includes further DNA sequences coding for the same CDR3. The chain joins TRBV9 to TRBJ2-6; 7 positions match TRBD1. The germline V gene encodes CDR1 SGDLS and CDR2 YYNGEE. Unmatched junction bases numbered 1, after V lost 0 bases and J lost 1 base. The CDR3 is 16 residues long. DNA of the CDR3: TGTGCCAGCAGCGTAGGGACAGGATCTGGGGCCAACGTCCTGACTTTC. It encodes CASSVGTGSGANVLTF.

In DNA, the CDR3 is TGTGCCACGGGACTAGACGACTACGAGCAGTACTTC. Translating gives CATGLDDYEQYF. The V call is TRBV5-8, the J call TRBJ2-7; 8 nucleotides match TRBD2. The CDR3 runs to 12 residues. Germline V gene data show CDR1 as SGHTS and CDR2 as YDEGEE. J gave up 3 bases and V 9 bases, and 5 bases lay outside the gene matches.